Listed below are T cell receptor beta chains from one sample, sequenced in a study of vaccination effects on CD4 cells after COVID-19. These receptors lack a known antigen. The protocol was immunoSEQ multiplex PCR, while the TCRdb copy is restricted to in-frame clones and leaves out a portion. Among around 19,000 clones listed, approximately 70% were seen once. Sample: CD4+ T cells from PBMCs cultured with HCoV-NL63 spike peptides, taken before COVID-19 vaccination. The receptors derive from a human donor who received a COVID-19 vaccine. The CDR3 runs from the conserved cysteine through the conserved F or W. A D gene is named only where the DNA matches it firmly. Clone sizes are given selectively: once, few, many, or a class where the clone is expanded.

clone size	J gene	D gene	V gene	CDR3 protein	CDR3 DNA
.	TRBJ2-3	TRBD2	TRBV5-1	CASSLVLAGGTDTQYF	TGCGCCAGCAGCTTGGTCTTAGCGGGGGGGACAGATACGCAGTATTTT
.	TRBJ1-5	.	TRBV20-1	CSASTPLHGQPQHF	TGCAGTGCTAGTACGCCACTACACGGTCAGCCCCAGCATTTT
.	TRBJ2-4	.	TRBV6-5	CASSYSGLAKNIQYF	TGTGCCAGCAGTTACTCGGGGCTAGCCAAAAACATTCAGTACTTC
.	TRBJ2-3	.	TRBV5-1	CASSLERVTDTQYF	TGCGCCAGCAGCTTGGAGCGGGTTACAGATACGCAGTATTTT
few	TRBJ1-5	.	TRBV11-2	CASSSEGYGAQHF	TGTGCCAGCAGCTCTGAAGGGTATGGGGCCCAGCATTTT
.	TRBJ1-6	.	TRBV6-5	CASRREFLGSPLHF	TGTGCCAGCAGGAGGGAATTTCTGGGTTCACCCCTCCACTTT
few	TRBJ2-5	.	TRBV6-5	CASSLNGRGQETQYF	TGTGCCAGCAGCCTTAACGGGAGAGGTCAAGAGACCCAGTACTTC
few	TRBJ1-6	.	TRBV5-6	CASSRPGSPLHF	TGTGCCAGCAGCCGACCGGGTTCACCCCTCCACTTT
.	TRBJ1-2	.	TRBV2	CASSDQGNYGYTF	TGTGCCAGCAGCGATCAGGGTAACTATGGCTACACCTTC
.	TRBJ2-1	TRBD2	TRBV12-3/TRBV12-4	CASKSGGEQFF	TGTGCCAGCAAGTCGGGAGGTGAGCAGTTCTTC
.	TRBJ1-3	.	TRBV24-1	CATSAPGSDTIYF	TGTGCCACCAGCGCACCAGGATCCGACACCATATATTTT
few	TRBJ1-5	.	TRBV5-5	CASSLATTLNQPQHF	TGTGCCAGCAGCTTGGCGACAACCCTCAATCAGCCCCAGCATTTT
.	TRBJ2-3	.	TRBV10-3	CAIRSSVGTDTQYF	TGTGCCATCCGCTCCAGCGTCGGCACAGATACGCAGTATTTT
few	TRBJ1-4	.	TRBV4-1	CASSQVALGFNEKLFF	TGCGCCAGCAGCCAAGTAGCGTTAGGGTTTAACGAAAAACTGTTTTTT
.	TRBJ2-5	.	TRBV2	CASTIQLGYQETQYF	TGTGCCAGCACCATCCAACTAGGGTACCAAGAGACCCAGTACTTC
.	TRBJ2-7	.	TRBV5-1	CASSNSYGDFDEQYF	TGCGCCAGCAGCAATAGTTATGGGGATTTCGACGAGCAGTACTTC
.	TRBJ2-1	.	TRBV19	CASSIPRQSSSYNEQFF	TGTGCCAGTAGTATCCCCCGACAGTCAAGCTCCTACAATGAGCAGTTCTTC
.	TRBJ2-1	.	TRBV7-2	CASSLGGGSGEQFF	TGTGCCAGCAGCTTAGGGGGGGGCTCGGGTGAGCAGTTCTTC
.	TRBJ2-2	TRBD2	TRBV6-4	CASSDRLAGDTGELFF	TGTGCCAGCAGTGATCGACTAGCGGGAGACACCGGGGAGCTGTTTTTT
once	TRBJ1-5	.	TRBV4-1	CASSYDSWGYSNQPQHF	TGCGCCAGCAGCTACGACAGTTGGGGGTATAGCAATCAGCCCCAGCATTTT
.	TRBJ1-2	.	TRBV6-6	CASSRIPDEAGYTF	TGTGCCAGCAGTCGCATCCCCGACGAGGCGGGCTACACCTTC
once	TRBJ2-1	TRBD2	TRBV27	CASSLMASGRANEQFF	TGTGCCAGCAGTTTAATGGCTAGCGGGAGGGCAAATGAGCAGTTCTTC
.	TRBJ1-6	.	TRBV14	CASSQEYNSPLHF	TGTGCCAGCAGCCAAGAATACAATTCACCCCTCCACTTT
once	TRBJ2-3	.	TRBV6-1	CASSEGGTTVNTQYF	TGTGCCAGCAGTGAAGGAGGGACGACTGTTAATACGCAGTATTTT
.	TRBJ2-1	TRBD1	TRBV3-1/TRBV3-2	CASSQDRTGGGYEQFF	TGTGCCAGCAGCCAAGATAGAACAGGGGGCGGGTATGAGCAGTTCTTC
.	TRBJ2-5	TRBD2	TRBV18	CASSPGTSGIQETQYF	TGTGCCAGCTCACCCGGGACTAGCGGGATCCAAGAGACCCAGTACTTC
few	TRBJ2-1	.	TRBV27	CASSFWSQGGNEQFF	TGTGCCAGCAGTTTTTGGAGTCAGGGGGGGAATGAGCAGTTCTTC
few	TRBJ2-1	TRBD2	TRBV6-1	CASSEDAGAYNEQFF	TGTGCCAGCAGTGAAGATGCGGGGGCCTACAATGAGCAGTTCTTC
few	TRBJ1-2	.	TRBV2	CASTGTAGGGYTF	TGTGCCAGCACTGGGACGGCGGGCGGTGGCTACACCTTC
.	TRBJ1-4	.	TRBV6-5	CASSFLGKKLFF	TGTGCCAGCAGTTTTCTGGGGAAAAAACTGTTTTTT
.	TRBJ2-1	TRBD2	TRBV19	CASSPWTSGENEQFF	TGTGCCAGTAGTCCGTGGACTAGCGGGGAGAATGAGCAGTTCTTC
.	TRBJ1-1	TRBD1	TRBV18	CASSPDLQGGAFF	TGTGCCAGCTCACCAGACCTACAGGGGGGAGCTTTCTTT
.	TRBJ1-1	TRBD1	TRBV28	CASSFQPGQGGFF	TGTGCCAGCAGTTTTCAGCCGGGACAGGGGGGGTTCTTT
.	TRBJ2-1	.	TRBV21-1	CASSLEWQGVGEQFF	TGTGCCAGCAGCCTAGAATGGCAGGGCGTGGGTGAGCAGTTCTTC
.	TRBJ2-2	TRBD1	TRBV7-9	CASSFIRQGVRDTGELFF	TGTGCCAGCAGCTTCATACGACAGGGCGTTCGTGACACCGGGGAGCTGTTTTTT
.	TRBJ2-1	TRBD2	TRBV7-9	CASSRGLAGGRSDEQFF	TGTGCCAGCAGCCGGGGACTAGCGGGGGGTCGGAGCGATGAGCAGTTCTTC
.	TRBJ2-1	.	TRBV11-2	CASSLKATSDSYNEQFF	TGTGCCAGCAGCCTTAAAGCCACCAGTGACTCCTACAATGAGCAGTTCTTC
.	TRBJ1-3	.	TRBV30	CAWSVLWGRGSGNTIYF	TGTGCCTGGAGTGTACTTTGGGGCAGGGGCTCTGGAAACACCATATATTTT
.	TRBJ2-7	.	TRBV2	CATKLPGGLSYEQYF	TGTGCCACCAAGTTACCCGGGGGCCTCTCCTACGAGCAGTACTTC
.	TRBJ2-5	.	TRBV11-3	CASSQETQYF	TGTGCCAGCAGCCAAGAGACCCAGTACTTC
.	TRBJ1-5	.	TRBV11-2	CASSSGWELQPQHF	TGTGCCAGCAGCTCCGGGTGGGAACTTCAGCCCCAGCATTTT
.	TRBJ2-2	TRBD2	TRBV29-1	CSVLWIAGDVSGELFF	TGCAGCGTCCTATGGATAGCGGGAGATGTGTCCGGGGAGCTGTTTTTT
.	TRBJ1-6	.	TRBV6-5	CASSYRQASYNSPLHF	TGTGCCAGCAGTTACCGACAGGCCTCCTATAATTCACCCCTCCACTTT
.	TRBJ1-2	TRBD1	TRBV12-3/TRBV12-4	CASRETGAGYTF	TGTGCCAGCAGAGAAACAGGGGCGGGCTACACCTTC
few	TRBJ1-6	.	TRBV19	CASSSFGSPLHF	TGTGCCAGTAGTTCCTTCGGTTCACCCCTCCACTTT